Listed below are T cell receptor beta chains from one sample, sequenced in a study of response to subunit inactivated influenza vaccine. TCRdb recomputed calls from the RT-PCR reads with MiXCR, one row per CDR3 protein. In the table there are 500,000 to 600,000 distinct CDR3 sequences, approximately 11% of which are singletons. The same sample was also studied in work on T cells expressing NK-cell markers.

Sample: PBMCs from blood, taken on the day of vaccination. These receptors were taken from a middle-aged man who received an inactivated influenza vaccine. The CDR3 runs from the conserved cysteine through the conserved F or W. Fields, in order: CDR3 length, clone size, J gene, D gene, V gene, CDR3 DNA, CDR3 protein. D genes are given only for firm matches. The size field is filled for only some rows; it gives once, few, many or a size class.

>17|few|TRBJ2-3|TRBD1|TRBV7-8
TGTGCCAGCAGCGTATTAGGGGACAGGGGGTTTTTGGATACGCAGTATTTT
CASSVLGDRGFLDTQYF
>15|many|TRBJ2-7|NA|TRBV7-2
TGTGCCAGCAGCTCAACGTCTCCTAGCTCCTACGAGCAGTACTTC
CASSSTSPSSYEQYF
>16|few|TRBJ2-5|TRBD2|TRBV5-5
TGTGCCAGCAGCTGGGCGGCTAGCGGGGCGTCGGAGACCCAGTACTTC
CASSWAASGASETQYF
>15|NA|TRBJ2-5|TRBD1|TRBV5-1
TGCGCCAGCAGCCCACCGACAGGGCTGAGGGAGACCCAGTACTTC
CASSPPTGLRETQYF
>15|NA|TRBJ2-5|TRBD1|TRBV12-3/TRBV12-4
TGTGTCAGCAGTTTCGGGGACAGGGTACAAGAGACCCAGTACTTC
CVSSFGDRVQETQYF
>12|NA|TRBJ1-6|NA|TRBV2
TGTGCCAGCAGGGGCACAAATTCACCCCTCCACTTT
CASRGTNSPLHF
>15|few|TRBJ2-7|TRBD1|TRBV7-8
TGTGCCAGCAGCTTAGGGTGGACAGGGATCTACGAGCAGTACTTC
CASSLGWTGIYEQYF
>13|few|TRBJ2-1|NA|TRBV18
TGTGCCAGCTCACCCCGGGCCGACAATGAGCAGTTCTTC
CASSPRADNEQFF
>17|few|TRBJ2-1|NA|TRBV5-1
TGCGCCAGCAGCTTAATTTCGTCGAACCGCTACTACAATGAGCAGTTCTTC
CASSLISSNRYYNEQFF
>16|few|TRBJ2-2|TRBD1|TRBV9
TGTGCCAGCAGCTTTTGGACAGGGGATTTCACCGGGGAGCTGTTTTTT
CASSFWTGDFTGELFF
>14|few|TRBJ2-5|TRBD1|TRBV20-1
TGCAGTGCTAGAGCGGGGACAGTGGGAGAGACCCAGTACTTC
CSARAGTVGETQYF
>14|NA|TRBJ1-6|NA|TRBV4-3
TGCGCCAGCAGCCAAGATGCGGCCGCATCACCCCTCCACTTT
CASSQDAAASPLHF
>14|NA|TRBJ1-4|NA|TRBV7-2
TGTGCCAGCAGCTCGGCCGCTCGGGGTGAAAAACTGTTTTTT
CASSSAARGEKLFF
>16|few|TRBJ2-1|TRBD2|TRBV4-2
TGTGCCAGCAGCCAAGTTCTAGCGGGGGGTCAAAATGAGCAGTTCTTC
CASSQVLAGGQNEQFF
>14|many|TRBJ2-7|NA|TRBV12-3/TRBV12-4
TGTGCCAGCAGACGGGACGCGCCCTCCTACGAGCAGTACTTC
CASRRDAPSYEQYF
>18|few|TRBJ1-4|TRBD1|TRBV4-3
TGCGCCAGCAGCCAAGAAACCTATGACAGGGGGCGTGGTGAAAAACTGTTTTTT
CASSQETYDRGRGEKLFF